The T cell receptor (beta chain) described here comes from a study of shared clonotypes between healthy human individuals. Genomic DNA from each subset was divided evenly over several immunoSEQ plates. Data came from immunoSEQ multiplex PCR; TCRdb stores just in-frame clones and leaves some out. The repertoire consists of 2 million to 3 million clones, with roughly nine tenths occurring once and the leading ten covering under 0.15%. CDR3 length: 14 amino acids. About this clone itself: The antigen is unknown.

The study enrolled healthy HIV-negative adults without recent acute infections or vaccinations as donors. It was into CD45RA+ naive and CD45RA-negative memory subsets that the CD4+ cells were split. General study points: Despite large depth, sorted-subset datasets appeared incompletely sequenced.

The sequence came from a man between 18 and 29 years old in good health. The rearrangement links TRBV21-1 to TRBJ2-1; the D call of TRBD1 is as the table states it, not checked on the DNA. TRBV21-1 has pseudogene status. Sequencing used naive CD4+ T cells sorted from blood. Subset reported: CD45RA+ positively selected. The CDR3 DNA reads TGTGCCAGCAGCAAACCGGACAGGGAAAATGAGCAGTTCTTC. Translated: CASSKPDRENEQFF.